The next 19 T cell receptor beta chains were all read from a single sample in a study of shared clonotypes between healthy human individuals. Measured with immunoSEQ multiplex PCR; TCRdb has only the in-frame clones, and not every one. The sample shows about 1,500,000 clones, around 97% of them seen only once. Sequenced sample: naive CD4+ T cells sorted from blood. Subset: CD45RA+ positively selected. All receptors come from a man aged 25 to 45 in good health.

This clone was recorded once. The chain couples TRBV21-1 to TRBJ2-1; TRBD1, as called in the table, went unchecked against the DNA. TRBV21-1 is an annotated pseudogene. This CDR3 comprises 12 residues. CDR3 DNA: TGTGCCAGCAGCATAGGACAGGGGGAGGAGTTCTTC. Translating it yields CASSIGQGEEFF.

In DNA, the CDR3 is TGTGCCAGCAGCGTAGGAGGGTTCGGCGAGCAGTTCTTC. It yields the protein CASSVGGFGEQFF. The rearrangement joins TRBV9 to TRBJ2-1, with D perhaps TRBD2 (5 bases). Germline V gives CDR1 SGDLS, CDR2 YYNGEE. Trimming removed 0 bases at V and 10 bases at J, with 11 bases between. The CDR3 runs 13 residues.

The chain uses TRBV27 and TRBJ2-7; 8 bases match TRBD2. The CDR3 loop spans 16 amino acids. The germline V gene has CDR1 MNHEY and CDR2 SMNVEV (reference sequence). Unmatched junction bases numbered 9, after V lost 3 bases and J lost 2 bases. The CDR3 DNA reads as TGTGCCAGCAGTTTCGGGTCCGCGGGAGGTCCCTACGAGCAGTACTTC. Its translation: CASSFGSAGGPYEQYF.

The table lists this clone with a count of one. This chain connects TRBV7-9 to TRBJ2-7; D is undetermined. Trimming took off 5 bases at V and 5 bases at J, with 22 bases between the two ends. CDR1 is SEHNR and CDR2 is FQNEAQ in the germline V gene (reference sequence). This CDR3 region has 16 residues. The CDR3 protein is CASSIIHGSPLHEQYF. The CDR3 DNA sequence: TGTGCCAGCAGCATAATTCACGGTTCTCCACTCCACGAGCAGTACTTC.

The chain employs TRBV25-1 and TRBJ2-7; weak D call: TRBD1 (5 bases). Germline lookup yields CDR1 MGHDK and CDR2 SYGVNS. The CDR3 runs 12 residues. V lost 6 bases and J lost 4, with 10 bases in between. DNA of the CDR3: TGTGCCAGCAGCCCTCAGGGTTACGAGCAGTACTTC. This translates into CASSPQGYEQYF.

J is TRBJ2-6 and V is TRBV7-8; no clear D gene. The CDR3 is 19 amino acids. Trimming took off 3 bases at V and 13 bases at J, with 31 bases between the two ends. Germline CDR1 reads SGHVS; CDR2 reads FQNEAQ. This CDR3 is CASSFGEVRWGSEIRVLTF. CDR3 DNA sequence: TGTGCCAGCAGCTTTGGGGAAGTTCGGTGGGGTTCGGAAATTAGAGTCCTGACTTTC.

This chain joins TRBV7-9 and TRBJ2-3, with 7 bases that match TRBD1. V lost 5 bases, J lost 1 base, and 9 bases stayed unmatched. Germline CDR1 reads SEHNR; CDR2 reads FQNEAQ (reference sequence). This CDR3 has 16 amino acids. The CDR3: CASSRTGEKGTDTQYF. The CDR3 DNA sequence: TGTGCCAGCAGCCGTACAGGGGAAAAGGGCACAGATACGCAGTATTTT.

J is TRBJ2-7 and V is TRBV5-4, with 10 nucleotides matching TRBD1. This CDR3 is built from 14 residues. V shed 4 bases and J 4 bases; nucleotides not matched to a gene: 5. Germline CDR1 and CDR2: SGHNT and YYREEE (reference sequence). CDR3 sequence reads: CASSRGQGVYEQYF. The CDR3 region has the DNA TGTGCCAGCAGCCGAGGACAGGGGGTGTACGAGCAGTACTTC.

The V call is TRBV11-2, the J call TRBJ1-5; D perhaps matches TRBD1 (5 bases). CDR1 and CDR2 from the germline V gene are SGHAT and FQNNGV. The CDR3 length is 15 residues. The ends were cut back, 1 base at V and 2 bases at J, with 9 bases in the middle. CDR3 residues: CASSLGGLRNQPQHF. The CDR3 DNA follows: TGTGCCAGCAGCTTAGGGGGACTGCGCAATCAGCCCCAGCATTTT. Based on the CDR3 plus reference TRBV11-2 and TRBJ1-5, the full variable domain is EAGVAQSPRYKIIEKRQSVAFWCNPISGHATLYWYQQILGQGPKLLIQFQNNGVVDDSQLPKDRFSAERLKGVDSTLKIQPAKLEDSAVYLCASSLGGLRNQPQHFGDGTRLSIL.

This clone was seen a few times. The rearrangement uses TRBV7-9 and TRBJ2-1; D remains unclear. Trimming left V 1 base short and J 6 bases short, with 10 bases between. The CDR3 contains 14 residues. Per the germline V gene, CDR1 is SEHNR and CDR2 is FQNEAQ (reference sequence). In DNA form, the CDR3 reads TGTGCCAGCAGCTTAGGATCGGTATTCAATGAGCAGTTCTTC. It yields the protein CASSLGSVFNEQFF.

As regards this clone: Other nucleotide sequences from this sample produce the same CDR3. This rearrangement joins TRBV2 to TRBJ1-1, with no clear D. Germline values: CDR1 SNHLY, CDR2 FYNNEI. The CDR3 has 13 residues. Trimming removed 2 bases at V and 0 bases at J, with 4 bases between. The chain's CDR3 is CASSERVNTEAFF. The CDR3 region has the DNA TGTGCCAGCAGTGAACGGGTGAACACTGAAGCTTTCTTT.

The table lists this clone with a count of one. The chain links TRBV5-1 to TRBJ2-2, with D uncertain. The CDR3 is 13 residues long. Per germline, CDR1 SGHRS and CDR2 YFSETQ. V was shortened by 7 bases and J by 2 bases, with 9 bases between the two germline ends. CDR3 protein: CASGPLNTGELFF. CDR3 sequence (DNA): TGCGCCAGCGGCCCCCTAAACACCGGGGAGCTGTTTTTT.

This clone is a singleton in its sample. Other DNA sequences of this sample code for an identical CDR3. The J gene is TRBJ2-3, the V gene TRBV6-5; no definite D call. The CDR3 is 14 amino acids. Germline V gene lookup returns CDR1 MNHEY and CDR2 SVGAGI. Deletions cut 5 bases from V and 1 base from J, with 10 bases between. CDR3: CASSPTAGTDTQYF. The CDR3 bases are TGTGCCAGCAGTCCGACGGCCGGCACAGATACGCAGTATTTT.

The rearrangement uses TRBV6-5 and TRBJ2-3; D is perhaps TRBD2 (5 bases). This CDR3 has 12 amino acids. V lost 9 bases, J lost 6 bases, and 13 bases lay in between. Germline V gene lookup returns CDR1 MNHEY and CDR2 SVGAGI. The CDR3 spells CARGLPPDTQYF. The CDR3 nucleotides are TGTGCCAGAGGACTGCCCCCCGATACGCAGTATTTT.

The chain links TRBV7-6 to TRBJ2-3; 8 bases are a match to TRBD2. V dropped 8 bases and J dropped 5; count of bases not matched to a gene: 12. The CDR3 loop spans 15 amino acids. Per germline, CDR1 SGHVS and CDR2 FNYEAQ. As DNA, the CDR3 is TGTGCCAGCTCCATCGGACTAGCAGGTGGAGATACGCAGTATTTT. Translation: CASSIGLAGGDTQYF.

The V gene is TRBV19, the J gene TRBJ2-5; no reliable D call. Trimming pared 3 bases from V and 0 bases from J, leaving 11 bases between. CDR3 length equals 15 residues. CDR1 is LNHDA and CDR2 is SQIVND in the germline V gene (reference sequence). CDR3 nucleotide sequence: TGTGCCAGTAGTATGGTGGGCAGGTACCAAGAGACCCAGTACTTC. It is translated as CASSMVGRYQETQYF.

A single count supports this clone. This chain links TRBV28 with TRBJ1-2, with D maybe TRBD1 (5 bases). The CDR3 spans 14 residues. Germline V lookup: CDR1 MDHEN, CDR2 SYDVKM. Between the trimmed V and J ends, which lost 5 bases and 4 bases, there was a span of 14 bases. The CDR3 region has the DNA TGTGCCAGCAGTCCCCCGGGACGGGTCTATGGCTACACCTTC. Protein product: CASSPPGRVYGYTF.

This clone was seen once. This chain uses TRBV10-2 with TRBJ2-7, with 9 positions matching TRBD2. The germline V gene has CDR1 WSHSY and CDR2 SAAADI. This CDR3 comprises 15 residues. With V trimmed by 0 bases and J by 7 bases, 7 bases remained unmatched. CDR3 DNA sequence: TGCGCCAGCAGTGAGTCAATTAGCGGGAGTTCTGAGCAGTACTTC. It encodes CASSESISGSSEQYF.

The chain links TRBV28 to TRBJ2-7; 9 positions match TRBD1. Germline assignment: CDR1 MDHEN and CDR2 SYDVKM. J gave up 2 bases and V 4 bases, and 6 bases lay outside the gene matches. The CDR3 contains 15 residues. CDR3 coding DNA: TGTGCCAGCAGTTCGACAGGGGGGTATACCTACGAGCAGTACTTC. Its translation is CASSSTGGYTYEQYF.